This entry concerns a single TCR beta chain. Clones were read by immunoSEQ multiplex PCR, and TCRdb kept only the in-frame ones, dropping some. The sample includes under 75,000 clones, 75% to 85% seen only once; the top ten take roughly 6%. This record belongs to a study of control samples from healthy donors and cancer patients. After removal of 1 base from V and 4 bases from J, the junction contained 6 bases not matched to a gene. The CDR3 has 16 amino acids. Germline values: CDR1 LGHDT, CDR2 YNNKEL (reference sequence). Material: blood. The rearrangement links TRBV3-1 (or the pseudogene TRBV3-2) to TRBJ2-3, with 9 nucleotides matching TRBD2. This receptor was obtained from a man between 40 and 49 years old in good health. CDR3 residues: CASSQVAGGSADTQYF. CDR3 bases: TGTGCCAGCAGCCAAGTGGCGGGAGGGTCCGCAGATACGCAGTATTTT.